These T cell receptor beta chains were read from a single sample in a study of OX40 agonist ivuxolimab in advanced cancers. The method was immunoSEQ multiplex PCR; TCRdb's version includes in-frame clones alone and lacks a portion of them. Of 20,000 to 30,000 clones in the sample, 65% to 90% were seen once. This specimen was CD4+ or CD8+ T cells sorted from blood, taken in a trial of the OX40 agonist ivuxolimab. Receptors originate from an adult with an advanced solid tumor such as melanoma, head and neck, liver or kidney cancer. Both conserved end residues are trimmed from each CDR3. Size is stated for part of the rows, as once, few or many counts, or as a class when the clone is expanded.

J	V	size	CDR3
TRBJ2-1	TRBV19	few	ASRLGSLAGLNEQF
TRBJ2-1	TRBV19	-	ASRLGTNSYNEQF
TRBJ2-3	TRBV2	-	ASSKWTGTDTQY
TRBJ2-7	TRBV19	-	ASKPGTGAYEQY
TRBJ1-1	TRBV7-6	-	ASSLGGAGNTEAF
TRBJ1-5	TRBV19	-	ASSMLGSNQPQH
TRBJ2-3	TRBV27	-	ASSLSRPDTQY
TRBJ2-7	TRBV15	-	ATSIGGRYYEQY
TRBJ2-7	TRBV6-5	-	ASSSRTASYEQY
TRBJ2-2	TRBV20-1	-	SAPVTGELF
TRBJ2-2	TRBV10-1	-	ASQGDDTGELF
TRBJ2-1	TRBV27	-	ASSLGAVANEQF
TRBJ2-3	TRBV14	-	ASSRFSVRFTDTQY
TRBJ2-3	TRBV11-2	few	ASSLLAPEEY
TRBJ2-2	TRBV5-4	-	ASNLMTNTGELF
TRBJ2-1	TRBV27	-	ASRLAGGDYNEQF
TRBJ2-3	TRBV5-5	-	ASSQGGRLSDTQY
TRBJ2-1	TRBV19	-	ASSISGPYNEQF
TRBJ2-5	TRBV14	once	ASSQGLPGETQY
TRBJ1-2	TRBV7-8	-	ASSLIGIDYGYT
TRBJ2-1	TRBV5-5	-	ASSLPVSSYNEQF
TRBJ1-4	TRBV6-5	-	ASSYREGEEKLF
TRBJ2-1	TRBV19	-	ASSQSPPSYNEQF
TRBJ1-1	TRBV4-1	-	ASSLLGQGAGAEAF
TRBJ2-5	TRBV18	-	ASDDSAPQLGTQY
TRBJ2-7	TRBV28	-	ASSRGYEQY
TRBJ1-5	TRBV19	-	ASSIFSAGSQPQH
TRBJ1-1	TRBV6-1	-	ASSEAWQSNTEAF
TRBJ2-7	TRBV5-8	-	ASSPPLSYEQY
TRBJ2-3	TRBV6-6	-	ASSLHPGLAADTQY
-	TRBV5-6	-	ASSLVGQGSEQY
TRBJ1-2	TRBV12-5	-	ASGPGWGGDGYT
TRBJ1-1	TRBV5-1	-	ASSFRKSEAF
TRBJ2-2	TRBV5-6	once	ASSPGSNTGELF
TRBJ1-6	TRBV2	-	ASSERGTWSPLH
TRBJ2-7	TRBV27	-	ASSLTWGNYEQY
TRBJ2-3	TRBV7-8	-	ASSERTSGSADTQY
TRBJ1-6	TRBV7-6	-	ASSLEVGSPLH
TRBJ2-2	TRBV7-6	-	ASSRTGGHTGELF
TRBJ1-2	TRBV9	-	ASSVGGQTYGYT
TRBJ2-1	TRBV29-1	-	SVTRTNSYNEQF